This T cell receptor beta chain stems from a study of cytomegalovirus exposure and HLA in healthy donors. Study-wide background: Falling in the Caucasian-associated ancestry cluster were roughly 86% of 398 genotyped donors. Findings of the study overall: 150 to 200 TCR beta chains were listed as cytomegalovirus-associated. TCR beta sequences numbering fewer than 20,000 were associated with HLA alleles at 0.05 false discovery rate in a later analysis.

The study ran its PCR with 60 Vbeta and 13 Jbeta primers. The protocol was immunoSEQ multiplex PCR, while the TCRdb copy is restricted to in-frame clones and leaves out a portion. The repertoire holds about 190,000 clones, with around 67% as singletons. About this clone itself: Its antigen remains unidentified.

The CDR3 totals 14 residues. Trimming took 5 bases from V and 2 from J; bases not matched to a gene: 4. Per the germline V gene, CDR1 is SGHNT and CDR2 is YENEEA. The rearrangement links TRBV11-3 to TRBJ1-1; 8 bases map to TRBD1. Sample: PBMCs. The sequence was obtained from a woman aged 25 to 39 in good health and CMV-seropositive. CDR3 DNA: TGTGCCAGCAGCGACAGGGGTGGTAACACTGAAGCTTTCTTT. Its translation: CASSDRGGNTEAFF.